The 10 T cell receptor beta chains below come from one sample, sequenced in a study of shared T cell receptors in the human thymus. Only in-frame clones appear in the TCRdb table, and some are missing; sequencing was by immunoSEQ multiplex PCR. The sample has approximately 660,000 clones, roughly 90% seen once. These data were also filed under a second study, of human thymus T cells.

The material sequenced was thymocytes. These receptors originate from a boy less than two years old with a congenital heart defect.

This clone has just one count. The V gene is TRBV4-2, the J gene TRBJ2-1, with 9 bases aligning to TRBD2. Germline trimming cut 3 bases from V and 6 bases from J; bases unmatched to any gene: 12. This CDR3 spans 17 amino acids. CDR1 is LGHNA and CDR2 is YNFKEQ in the germline V gene. CDR3 in amino acids: CASSHKGPGTSSNEQFF. In nucleotides, the CDR3 is TGTGCCAGCAGCCACAAGGGCCCAGGGACTAGCTCCAATGAGCAGTTCTTC.

The chain links TRBV28 to TRBJ1-5, with D possibly matching TRBD1 (5 bases). The germline CDR1 and CDR2 sequences are MDHEN and SYDVKM. V lost 6 bases and J lost 6, with 15 bases in between. The CDR3 loop spans 14 amino acids. DNA of the CDR3: TGTGCCAGCAGGATCGACAGCACAGGTCAGCCCCAGCATTTT. Amino acid sequence: CASRIDSTGQPQHF.

This clone was seen only once. The chain joins TRBV7-9 to TRBJ2-5; TRBD2 matches 14 bases. J was trimmed by 1 base and V by 6 bases; bases with no gene match: 4. The CDR3 is made up of 16 amino acids. Looked up from germline, CDR1 is SEHNR and CDR2 is FQNEAQ (reference sequence). CDR3: CASSPGTSGSQETQYF. For the CDR3, the DNA is TGTGCCAGCAGTCCCGGGACTAGCGGGAGCCAAGAGACCCAGTACTTC.

This chain uses TRBV6-6 with TRBJ1-1, with 7 bases that match TRBD1. Germline V gene data show CDR1 as MNHNY and CDR2 as SVGAGI (reference sequence). CDR3 size: 14 residues. The ends lost 2 bases at V and 11 bases at J; junction bases unmatched: 11. CDR3: CASSYPQGGPGAFF. The CDR3 bases are TGTGCCAGCAGTTACCCTCAGGGGGGCCCCGGGGCTTTCTTT.

The gene calls are TRBV27 and TRBJ1-2, with 7 bases lining up with TRBD1. V shed 6 bases and J 8 bases; nucleotides not matched to a gene: 9. CDR3 size: 13 residues. Germline CDR1 reads MNHEY; CDR2 reads SMNVEV (reference sequence). CDR3 bases: TGTGCCAGCAGCACGACAGGGCCCAGGGGCTACACCTTC. Its translation is CASSTTGPRGYTF.

The table lists this clone with a count of one. This sequence joins TRBV19 and TRBJ1-1, with TRBD1 as a possible D gene (5 bases). Germline CDR1 and CDR2: LNHDA and SQIVND (reference sequence). The V gene lost 5 bases and the J gene lost 4 bases, with 11 bases spanning the gap. This CDR3 contains 13 residues. The CDR3 DNA sequence: TGTGCCAGTAGTCCAGGGTTTAGCACTGAAGCTTTCTTT. This sequence encodes CASSPGFSTEAFF.

The chain is built from TRBV5-1 and TRBJ2-3; D is unclear. CDR3 length: 16 residues. Germline lookup yields CDR1 SGHRS and CDR2 YFSETQ. V lost 6 bases and J lost 5, with 22 bases in between. CDR3 amino acids: CASTRGKVRAIDTQYF. The CDR3 DNA sequence: TGCGCCAGCACCCGAGGAAAGGTCCGCGCCATAGATACGCAGTATTTT. The variable domain in full, completed from reference TRBV5-1 and TRBJ2-3, reads KAGVTQTPRYLIKTRGQQVTLSCSPISGHRSVSWYQQTPGQGLQFLFEYFSETQRNKGNFPGRFSGRQFSNSRSEMNVSTLELGDSALYLCASTRGKVRAIDTQYFGPGTRLTVL.

This clone showed up just a few times. CDR3 in DNA: TGTGCCAGCAGCCTTTGGACTAGCGGGAGTCTCGGGGAGCTGTTTTTT. This sequence encodes CASSLWTSGSLGELFF. The V gene is TRBV5-6, the J gene TRBJ2-2; 13 nucleotides align to TRBD2. Germline values: CDR1 SGHDT, CDR2 YYEEEE. Trimming took 4 bases from V and 7 from J; bases not matched to a gene: 7. The CDR3 runs to 16 residues.

V usage is TRBV5-6 and J usage is TRBJ2-3; D call uncertain. The CDR3 contains 15 residues. The V gene's germline CDR1 is SGHDT and CDR2 YYEEEE. V shed 0 bases and J shed 2 bases, with 10 bases lying between them. The CDR3 here is CASSLDSRTTDTQYF. In DNA, the CDR3 is TGTGCCAGCAGCTTGGACTCCCGTACCACAGATACGCAGTATTTT.

The V and J genes are TRBV18 and TRBJ1-4; tentative D call: TRBD1 (6 bases). There are 15 residues in the CDR3. V gave up 3 bases and J gave up 2 bases, with 10 bases separating them. The germline V gene encodes CDR1 KGHSH and CDR2 LQKENI. The CDR3 DNA reads TGTGCCAGCTCACCTGGGGGGGCGACTAATGAAAAACTGTTTTTT. It specifies CASSPGGATNEKLFF.